This TCR beta chain stems from a study of blood T cell repertoires in COVID-19. Study-level information: T cells, B-cell-depleted T cells, or PBMCs provided the cDNA or gDNA that served as material.

V trimming: 5 bases; J trimming: 8 bases; junction bases outside the gene matches: 2. The CDR3 extends over 12 amino acids. Living in about two dozen US areas, the participants were between about 18 and 90 years of age. The repertoire was sequenced with immunoSEQ multiplex PCR; TCRdb's copy has only in-frame clones and lacks some. The sample includes just over 150,000 clones, roughly 90% of them seen just once. The rearrangement joins TRBV12-3 or TRBV12-4 to TRBJ2-1; TRBD1 matches at 8 bases. This receptor was identified in a woman in her forties or fifties who had recovered from COVID-19. The sequenced material came from PBMCs or T cells enriched from blood (not recorded which). The CDR3, as DNA: TGTGCCAGCAGTATACAGGGGGATGAGCAGTTCTTC. This codes for CASSIQGDEQFF.